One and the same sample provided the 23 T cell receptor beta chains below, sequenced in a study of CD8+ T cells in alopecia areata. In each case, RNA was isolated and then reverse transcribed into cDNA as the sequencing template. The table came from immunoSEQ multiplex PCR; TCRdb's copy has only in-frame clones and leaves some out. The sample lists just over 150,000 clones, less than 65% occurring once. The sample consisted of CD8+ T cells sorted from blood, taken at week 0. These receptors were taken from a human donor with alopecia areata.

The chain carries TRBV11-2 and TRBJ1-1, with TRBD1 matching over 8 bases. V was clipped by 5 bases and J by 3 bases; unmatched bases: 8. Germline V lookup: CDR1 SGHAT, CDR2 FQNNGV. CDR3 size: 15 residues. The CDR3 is CASSPSGQGYTEAFF. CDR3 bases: TGTGCCAGCAGCCCTTCCGGACAGGGCTACACTGAAGCTTTCTTT.

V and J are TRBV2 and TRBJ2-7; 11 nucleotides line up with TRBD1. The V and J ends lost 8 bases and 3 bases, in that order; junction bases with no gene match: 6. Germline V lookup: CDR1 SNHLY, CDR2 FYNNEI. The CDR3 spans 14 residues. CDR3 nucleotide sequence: TGTGCCAGCCTGCCGGGACAGGGGGACTACGAGCAGTACTTC. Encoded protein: CASLPGQGDYEQYF.

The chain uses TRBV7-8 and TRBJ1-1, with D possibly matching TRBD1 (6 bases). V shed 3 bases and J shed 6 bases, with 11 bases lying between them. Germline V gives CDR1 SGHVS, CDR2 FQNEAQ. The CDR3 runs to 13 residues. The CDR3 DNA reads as TGTGCCAGCAGCTTCGGACAGCTTGCTGAAGCTTTCTTT. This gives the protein CASSFGQLAEAFF.

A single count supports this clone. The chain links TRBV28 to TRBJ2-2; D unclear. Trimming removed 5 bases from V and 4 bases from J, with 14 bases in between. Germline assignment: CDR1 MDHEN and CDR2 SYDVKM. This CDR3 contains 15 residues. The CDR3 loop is CASSTNSLGTGELFF. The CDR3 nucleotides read TGTGCCAGCAGTACCAACTCCCTCGGCACCGGGGAGCTGTTTTTT.

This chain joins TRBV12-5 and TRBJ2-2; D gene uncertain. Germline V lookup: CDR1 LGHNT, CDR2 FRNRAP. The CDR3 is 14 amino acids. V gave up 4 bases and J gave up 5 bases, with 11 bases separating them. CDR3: CASGSPLETGELFF. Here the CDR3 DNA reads TGTGCTAGTGGTTCCCCTTTAGAGACCGGGGAGCTGTTTTTT.

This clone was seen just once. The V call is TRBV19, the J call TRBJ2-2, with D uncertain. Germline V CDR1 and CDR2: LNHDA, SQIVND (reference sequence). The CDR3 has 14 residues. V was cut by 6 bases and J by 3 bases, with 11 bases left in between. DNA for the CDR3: TGTGCCAGTAGCTGGCCAAAATACACCGGGGAGCTGTTTTTT. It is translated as CASSWPKYTGELFF.

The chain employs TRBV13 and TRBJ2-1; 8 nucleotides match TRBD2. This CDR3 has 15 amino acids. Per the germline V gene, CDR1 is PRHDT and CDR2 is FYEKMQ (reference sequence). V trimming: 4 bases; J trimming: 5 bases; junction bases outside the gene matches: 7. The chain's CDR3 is CASSSRGGLNNEQFF. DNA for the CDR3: TGTGCCAGCAGCTCCCGGGGGGGCCTCAACAATGAGCAGTTCTTC.

The CDR3 spells CASSVATVNEQFF. The CDR3 nucleotides are TGTGCCAGCAGCGTAGCTACGGTAAATGAGCAGTTCTTC. The chain carries TRBV9 and TRBJ2-1; the D is unclear. The CDR3 consists of 13 residues. Germline V gene lookup returns CDR1 SGDLS and CDR2 YYNGEE. V gave up 0 bases and J gave up 7 bases, with 8 bases separating them.

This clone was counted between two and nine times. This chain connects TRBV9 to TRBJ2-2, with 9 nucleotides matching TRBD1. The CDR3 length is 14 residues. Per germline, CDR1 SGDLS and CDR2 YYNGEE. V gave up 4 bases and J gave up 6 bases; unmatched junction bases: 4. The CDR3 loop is CASSQTGGPGELFF. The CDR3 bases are TGTGCCAGCAGCCAAACAGGGGGCCCCGGGGAGCTGTTTTTT.

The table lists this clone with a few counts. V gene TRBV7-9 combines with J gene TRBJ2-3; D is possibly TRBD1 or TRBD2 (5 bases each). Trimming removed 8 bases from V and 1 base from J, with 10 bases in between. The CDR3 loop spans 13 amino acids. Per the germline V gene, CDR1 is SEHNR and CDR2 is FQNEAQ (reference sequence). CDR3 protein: CASRLGGTDTQYF. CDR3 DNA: TGTGCCAGCCGGCTGGGGGGCACAGATACGCAGTATTTT. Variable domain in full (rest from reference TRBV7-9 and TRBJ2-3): DTGVSQNPRHKITKRGQNVTFRCDPISEHNRLYWYRQTLGQGPEFLTYFQNEAQLEKSRLLSDRFSAERPKGSFSTLEIQRTEQGDSAMYLCASRLGGTDTQYFGPGTRLTVL.

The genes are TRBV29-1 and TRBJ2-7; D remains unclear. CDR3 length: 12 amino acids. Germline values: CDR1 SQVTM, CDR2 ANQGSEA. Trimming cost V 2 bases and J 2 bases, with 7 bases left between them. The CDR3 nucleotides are TGCAGCGTTGAAATGGCTACCTACGAGCAGTACTTC. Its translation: CSVEMATYEQYF.

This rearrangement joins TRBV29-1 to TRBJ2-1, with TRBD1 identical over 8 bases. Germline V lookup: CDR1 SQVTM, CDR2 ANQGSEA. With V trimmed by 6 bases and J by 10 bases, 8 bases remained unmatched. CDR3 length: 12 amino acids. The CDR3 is CSVHLQGEEQFF. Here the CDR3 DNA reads TGCAGCGTCCATTTACAGGGGGAGGAGCAGTTCTTC.

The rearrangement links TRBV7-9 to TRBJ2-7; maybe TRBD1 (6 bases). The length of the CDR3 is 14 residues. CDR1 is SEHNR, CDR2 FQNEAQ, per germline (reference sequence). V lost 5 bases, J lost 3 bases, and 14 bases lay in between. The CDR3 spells CASSPPQGFYEQYF. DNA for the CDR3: TGTGCCAGCAGCCCCCCACAGGGATTCTACGAGCAGTACTTC.

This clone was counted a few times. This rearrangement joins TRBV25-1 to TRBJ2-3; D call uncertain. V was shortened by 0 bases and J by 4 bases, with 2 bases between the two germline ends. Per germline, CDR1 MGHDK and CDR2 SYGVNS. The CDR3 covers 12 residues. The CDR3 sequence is CASSEYSDTQYF. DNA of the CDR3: TGTGCCAGCAGTGAATACTCAGATACGCAGTATTTT.

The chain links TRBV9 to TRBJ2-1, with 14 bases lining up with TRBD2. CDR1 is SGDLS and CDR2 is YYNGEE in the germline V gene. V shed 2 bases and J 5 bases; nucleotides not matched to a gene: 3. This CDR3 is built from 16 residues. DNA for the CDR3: TGTGCCAGCAGCGTCTCGACTAGCGGGGGGGACAATGAGCAGTTCTTC. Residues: CASSVSTSGGDNEQFF.

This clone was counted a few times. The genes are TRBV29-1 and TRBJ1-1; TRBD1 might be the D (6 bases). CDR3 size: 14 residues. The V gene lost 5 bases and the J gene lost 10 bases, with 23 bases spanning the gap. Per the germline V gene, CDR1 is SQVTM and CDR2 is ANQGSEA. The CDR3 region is CSVNPAGDLIGAFF. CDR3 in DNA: TGCAGCGTTAACCCAGCAGGGGATTTGATCGGAGCTTTCTTT. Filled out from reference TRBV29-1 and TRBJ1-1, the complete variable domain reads SAVISQKPSRDICQRGTSLTIQCQVDSQVTMMFWYRQQPGQSLTLIATANQGSEATYESGFVIDKFPISRPNLTFSTLTVSNMSPEDSSIYLCSVNPAGDLIGAFFGQGTRLTVV.

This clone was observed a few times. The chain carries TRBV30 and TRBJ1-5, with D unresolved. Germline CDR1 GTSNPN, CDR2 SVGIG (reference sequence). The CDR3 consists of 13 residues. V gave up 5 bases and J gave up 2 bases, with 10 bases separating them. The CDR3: CAWGEDGNQPQHF. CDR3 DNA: TGTGCCTGGGGGGAGGATGGCAATCAGCCCCAGCATTTT.

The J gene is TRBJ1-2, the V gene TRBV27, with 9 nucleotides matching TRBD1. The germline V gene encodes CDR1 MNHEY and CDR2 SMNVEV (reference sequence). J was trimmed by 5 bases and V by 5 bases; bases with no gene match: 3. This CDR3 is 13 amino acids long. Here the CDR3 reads CASSLGTGYGYTF. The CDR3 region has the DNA TGTGCCAGCAGTCTAGGGACAGGGTATGGCTACACCTTC.

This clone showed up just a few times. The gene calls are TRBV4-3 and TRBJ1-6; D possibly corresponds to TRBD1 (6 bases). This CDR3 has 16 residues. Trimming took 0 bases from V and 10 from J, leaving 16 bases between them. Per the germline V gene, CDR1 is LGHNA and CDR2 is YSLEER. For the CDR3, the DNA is TGCGCCAGCAGCCAAGACCCACAGGGTAATGGATCACCCCTCCACTTT. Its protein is CASSQDPQGNGSPLHF.

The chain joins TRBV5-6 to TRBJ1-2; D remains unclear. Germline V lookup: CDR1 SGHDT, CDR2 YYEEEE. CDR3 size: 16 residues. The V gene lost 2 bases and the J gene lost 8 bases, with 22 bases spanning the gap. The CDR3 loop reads CASSFKEFMSTEGYTF. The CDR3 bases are TGTGCCAGCAGCTTTAAAGAGTTTATGTCTACGGAAGGCTACACCTTC.

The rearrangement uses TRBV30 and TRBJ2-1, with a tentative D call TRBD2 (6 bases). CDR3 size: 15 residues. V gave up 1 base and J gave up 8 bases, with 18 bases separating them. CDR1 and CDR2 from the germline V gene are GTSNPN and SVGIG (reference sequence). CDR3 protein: CAWSAGTGSVDEQFF. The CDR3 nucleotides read TGTGCCTGGAGTGCTGGGACCGGGAGTGTAGATGAGCAGTTCTTC.

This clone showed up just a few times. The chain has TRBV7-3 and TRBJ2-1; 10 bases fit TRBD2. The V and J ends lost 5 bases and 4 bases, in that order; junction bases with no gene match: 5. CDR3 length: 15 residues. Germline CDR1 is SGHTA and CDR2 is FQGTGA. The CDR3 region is CASSDSGGLYNEQFF. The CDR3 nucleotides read TGTGCCAGCAGCGATAGCGGGGGGCTATACAATGAGCAGTTCTTC. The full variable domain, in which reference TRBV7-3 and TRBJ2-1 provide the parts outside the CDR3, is GAGVSQTPSNKVTEKGKYVELRCDPISGHTALYWYRQSLGQGPEFLIYFQGTGAADDSGLPNDRFFAVRPEGSVSTLKIQRTERGDSAVYLCASSDSGGLYNEQFFGPGTRLTVL.

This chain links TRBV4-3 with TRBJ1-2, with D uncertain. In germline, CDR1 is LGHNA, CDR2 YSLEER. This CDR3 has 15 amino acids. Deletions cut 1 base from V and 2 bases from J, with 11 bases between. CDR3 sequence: CASSQGLGGNYGYTF. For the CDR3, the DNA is TGCGCCAGCAGCCAAGGGTTGGGAGGGAACTATGGCTACACCTTC.